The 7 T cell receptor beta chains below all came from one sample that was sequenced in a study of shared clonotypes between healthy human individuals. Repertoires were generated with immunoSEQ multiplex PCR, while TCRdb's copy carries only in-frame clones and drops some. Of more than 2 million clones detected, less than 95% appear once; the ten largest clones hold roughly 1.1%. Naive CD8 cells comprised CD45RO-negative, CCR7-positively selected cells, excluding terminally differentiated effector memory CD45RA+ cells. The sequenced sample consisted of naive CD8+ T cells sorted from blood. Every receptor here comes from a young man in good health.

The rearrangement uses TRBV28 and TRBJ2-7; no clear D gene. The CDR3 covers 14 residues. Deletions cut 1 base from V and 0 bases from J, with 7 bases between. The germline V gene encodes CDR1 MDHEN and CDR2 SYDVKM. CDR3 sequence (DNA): TGTGCCAGCAGTTTATTCCGCCACTCCTACGAGCAGTACTTC. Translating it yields CASSLFRHSYEQYF.

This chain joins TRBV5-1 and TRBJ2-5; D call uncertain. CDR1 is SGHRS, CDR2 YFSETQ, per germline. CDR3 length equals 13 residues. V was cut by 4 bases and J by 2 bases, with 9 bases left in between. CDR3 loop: CASSPWAQETQYF. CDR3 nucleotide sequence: TGCGCCAGCAGCCCCTGGGCTCAAGAGACCCAGTACTTC.

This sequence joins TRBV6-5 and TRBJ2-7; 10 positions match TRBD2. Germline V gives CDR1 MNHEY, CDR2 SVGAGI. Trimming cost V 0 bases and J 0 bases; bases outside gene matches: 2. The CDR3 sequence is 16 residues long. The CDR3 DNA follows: TGTGCCAGCAGTTACTCCAGCGGGAGGGCCTCCTACGAGCAGTACTTC. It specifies CASSYSSGRASYEQYF.

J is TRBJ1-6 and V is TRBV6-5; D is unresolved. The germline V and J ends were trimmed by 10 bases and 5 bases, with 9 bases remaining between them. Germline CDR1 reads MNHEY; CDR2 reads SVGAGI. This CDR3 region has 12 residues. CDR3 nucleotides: TGTGCCACAGACGAAGATAATTCACCCCTCCACTTT. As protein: CATDEDNSPLHF.

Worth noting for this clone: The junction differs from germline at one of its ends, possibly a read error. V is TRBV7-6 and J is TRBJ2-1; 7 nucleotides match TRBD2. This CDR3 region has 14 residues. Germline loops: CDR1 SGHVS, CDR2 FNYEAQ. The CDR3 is CASSLAVAYNEQFF. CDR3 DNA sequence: TGTGCCAGCAGCCTAGCGGTGGCCTACAATGAGCAGTTCTTC.

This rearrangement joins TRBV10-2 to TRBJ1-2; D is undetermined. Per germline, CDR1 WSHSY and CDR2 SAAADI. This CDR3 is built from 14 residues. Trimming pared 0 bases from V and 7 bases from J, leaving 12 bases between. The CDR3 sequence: CASSESDGLFGYTF. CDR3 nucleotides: TGCGCCAGCAGTGAGTCGGACGGTTTGTTTGGCTACACCTTC.

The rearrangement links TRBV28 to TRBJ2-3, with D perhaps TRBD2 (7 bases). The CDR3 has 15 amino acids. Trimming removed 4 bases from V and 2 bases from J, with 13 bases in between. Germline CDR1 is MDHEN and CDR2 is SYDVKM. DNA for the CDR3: TGTGCCAGCAGTTCTATGGGGGGGCCCACAGATACGCAGTATTTT. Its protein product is CASSSMGGPTDTQYF.